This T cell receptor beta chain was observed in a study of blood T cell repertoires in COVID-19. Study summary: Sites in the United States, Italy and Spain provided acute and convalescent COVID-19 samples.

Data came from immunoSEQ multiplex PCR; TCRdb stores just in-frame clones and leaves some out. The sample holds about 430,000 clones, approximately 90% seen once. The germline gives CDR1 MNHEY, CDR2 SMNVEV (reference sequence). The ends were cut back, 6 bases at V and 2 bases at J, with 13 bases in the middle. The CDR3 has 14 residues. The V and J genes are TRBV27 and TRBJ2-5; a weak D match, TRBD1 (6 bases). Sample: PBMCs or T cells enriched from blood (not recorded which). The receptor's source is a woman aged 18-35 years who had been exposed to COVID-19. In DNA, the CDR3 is TGTGCCAGCAGGGGGATCGGACAGCAAGAGACCCAGTACTTC. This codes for CASRGIGQQETQYF.